This T cell receptor beta chain was found in a study of T cell clonality in common variable immunodeficiency. This clone has just a few counts. Its antigen is unidentified. Read data end 3 residues before the CDR3 end; the end is taken from the germline J gene. The V and J ends lost 1 base and 2 bases, in that order; junction bases with no gene match: 5. The length of the CDR3 is 17 residues. CDR1 and CDR2 from the germline V gene are SGHRS and YFSETQ. Clones were read by immunoSEQ multiplex PCR, and TCRdb kept only the in-frame ones, dropping some. The sample yields under 40,000 clones, without any singletons. Study findings and constraints: Fewer deletions and N-nucleotide insertions were reportedly seen in common variable immunodeficiency TCR beta sequences.

Aged roughly 8 to 65 years, CVID subjects averaged around 43 years old. This TCR was recovered from a human donor with common variable immunodeficiency. The V and J genes are TRBV5-1 and TRBJ2-1, with TRBD2 identical over 11 bases. The sample consisted of peripheral blood mononuclear cells. The CDR3 reads CASSLWLAGGTYNEQFF. CDR3 DNA, as far as it was read: TGCGCCAGCAGCTTGTGGCTAGCGGGGGGAACCTACAATGAG.